The T cell receptor (beta chain) under discussion was sequenced for a study of brain T cells in children with intractable seizures. Comment on this clone: Its antigen is undetermined.

Only cases whose brain tissue showed the highest T cell transcript signatures were sequenced. Method: immunoSEQ multiplex PCR; TCRdb's copy keeps in-frame clones and lacks some. The sample shows roughly 23,000 clones, roughly 94% of them seen only once. Study-wide points: Pre-surgery blood may have been undersampled, hiding some clones.

V gave up 2 bases and J gave up 8 bases, with 13 bases separating them. CDR1 is SEHNR and CDR2 is FQNEAQ in the germline V gene (reference sequence). The length of the CDR3 is 14 residues. The genes are TRBV7-9 and TRBJ2-1; TRBD1 might be the D (5 bases). The sequences come from peripheral blood, collected at surgery. The origin of this receptor is a boy aged 5-17 years with focal cortical dysplasia and intractable seizures. In nucleotides, the CDR3 is TGTGCCAGCAGCTTACCAGGGATGATACATGAGCAGTTCTTC. This encodes CASSLPGMIHEQFF.